The 13 T cell receptor beta chains presented below share a single source sample, sequenced in a study. From the 5' RACE reads, TCRdb called clonotypes with MiXCR, one entry per CDR3 protein. This table holds 60,000 to 65,000 distinct CDR3 sequences, around 30% found once. The sequencing input was tumor-infiltrating naive CD4+ T cells sorted from the breast tumor. The subset: naive CD4+ T cells, CD4+CD45RA+CD25-. The receptors come from a female donor with breast cancer.

In this sample, this clonotype turned up a few times. This chain joins TRBV3-1 and TRBJ2-5, with D possibly matching TRBD2 (5 bases). The CDR3 covers 15 residues. Germline loops: CDR1 LGHDT, CDR2 YNNKEL (reference sequence). Between the trimmed V and J ends, which lost 2 bases and 7 bases, there was a span of 17 bases. The CDR3 is CASSQIDGPAGTQYF. The CDR3 region has the DNA TGTGCCAGCAGCCAAATTGATGGCCCGGCGGGGACCCAGTACTTC.

The chain joins TRBV6-5 to TRBJ2-7; D not certain. CDR1 is MNHEY, CDR2 SVGAGI, per germline. V was pared by 0 bases and J by 6 bases, with 15 bases between. CDR3 length: 15 amino acids. CDR3 sequence reads: CASSYSVRPVLEQYF. The CDR3 region has the DNA TGTGCCAGCAGTTACTCCGTCAGGCCGGTACTCGAGCAGTACTTC.

This clonotype was recorded many times. The chain couples TRBV20-1 to TRBJ1-2; D is uncertain. V was trimmed by 5 bases and J by 4 bases, leaving 14 bases between them. This CDR3 has 13 amino acids. The germline V gene has CDR1 DFQATT and CDR2 SNEGSKA (reference sequence). CDR3 region: CSALQREAYGYTF. DNA of the CDR3: TGCAGTGCTCTTCAAAGAGAGGCCTATGGCTACACCTTC.

This clonotype appeared a single time. The chain has TRBV12-3 or TRBV12-4 and TRBJ2-7; a weak D match, TRBD2 (6 bases). V lost 5 bases and J lost 3, with 20 bases in between. The length of the CDR3 is 16 residues. CDR3 region: CASSLWGDWGSYEQYF. The DNA of the CDR3 is TGTGCCAGCAGTCTTTGGGGGGACTGGGGTAGCTACGAGCAGTACTTC.

The V call is TRBV27, the J call TRBJ2-7; no definite D call. V gave up 6 bases and J gave up 1 base, with 16 bases separating them. This CDR3 has 15 residues. Germline-derived CDR1 and CDR2 are MNHEY and SMNVEV (reference sequence). In DNA, the CDR3 is TGTGCCAGCAGCCGTTTTGTAGAACCTTCCTACGAGCAGTACTTC. This gives the protein CASSRFVEPSYEQYF.

As regards this clonotype: Just one base apart from a much larger clone, this may be a read error. The genes are TRBV30 and TRBJ2-5; D is uncertain. CDR3 size: 14 residues. Germline lookup yields CDR1 GTSNPN and CDR2 SVGIG (reference sequence). The CDR3 nucleotides are TGTACCTGGAGTAATTTGGCTGTTCAAGAGACCCAGTACTTC. The encoded protein is CTWSNLAVQETQYF.

This clonotype was seen ten or more times. This chain uses TRBV6-1 with TRBJ2-1; TRBD2 matches at 7 bases. Germline assignment: CDR1 MNHNS and CDR2 SASEGT. The CDR3 is 13 amino acids. After removal of 6 bases from V and 5 bases from J, the junction contained 4 bases not matched to a gene. CDR3 sequence reads: CASRGTTHNEQFF. DNA of the CDR3: TGTGCCAGCAGGGGGACTACCCACAATGAGCAGTTCTTC.

Only a few counts were recorded for this clonotype. V is TRBV7-3 and J is TRBJ2-1; 7 bases align to TRBD2. Germline values: CDR1 SGHTA, CDR2 FQGTGA. CDR3 length equals 15 residues. The V and J ends lost 2 bases and 9 bases, in that order; junction bases with no gene match: 10. The CDR3 reads CASSLRAGLSTEQFF. The CDR3 DNA reads TGTGCCAGCAGCTTACGAGCGGGACTTTCTACTGAGCAGTTCTTC.

This chain uses TRBV28 with TRBJ2-2; TRBD1 matches 11 bases. The length of the CDR3 is 15 residues. Germline trimming cut 5 bases from V and 5 bases from J; bases unmatched to any gene: 4. The V gene's germline CDR1 is MDHEN and CDR2 SYDVKM. The CDR3 reads CASSQDRGLTGELFF. DNA of the CDR3: TGTGCCAGCAGTCAGGACAGGGGGCTAACCGGGGAGCTGTTTTTT.

A few counts support this clonotype. This chain uses TRBV5-6 with TRBJ1-1, with D unclear. The V gene's germline CDR1 is SGHDT and CDR2 YYEEEE. Trimming shortened V by 5 bases and J by 3 bases, and 11 bases separated the two germline ends. The CDR3 has 13 amino acids. CDR3 in DNA: TGTGCCAGCAGGGGTACCTGGGACACTGAAGCTTTCTTT. It codes for CASRGTWDTEAFF.

The CDR3 reads CASSLGRADQPQHF. The DNA for the CDR3 is TGCGCCAGCAGCTTGGGTAGGGCCGATCAGCCCCAGCATTTT. The chain recombines TRBV5-1 with TRBJ1-5; D not resolved. Trimming stripped 0 bases from V and 5 bases from J, with 9 bases between. Germline CDR1 and CDR2: SGHRS and YFSETQ. The length of the CDR3 is 14 residues.

Only a few counts were recorded for this clonotype. The chain links TRBV5-1 to TRBJ2-7; TRBD1 aligns across 7 bases. CDR3 length: 12 amino acids. V lost 2 bases, J lost 7 bases, and 3 bases stayed unmatched. In germline, CDR1 is SGHRS, CDR2 YFSETQ. The CDR3 is CASSFQGVEQYF. The CDR3 bases are TGCGCCAGCAGCTTTCAGGGGGTAGAGCAGTACTTC.

This clonotype appeared a few times. This chain joins TRBV7-9 and TRBJ2-1; D is perhaps TRBD1 (5 bases). This CDR3 has 16 residues. Trimming took off 5 bases at V and 5 bases at J, with 19 bases between the two ends. The germline gives CDR1 SEHNR, CDR2 FQNEAQ (reference sequence). The CDR3 region has the DNA TGTGCCAGCAGCGATTTAGGAGACACGGACAACAATGAGCAGTTCTTC. It yields the protein CASSDLGDTDNNEQFF.